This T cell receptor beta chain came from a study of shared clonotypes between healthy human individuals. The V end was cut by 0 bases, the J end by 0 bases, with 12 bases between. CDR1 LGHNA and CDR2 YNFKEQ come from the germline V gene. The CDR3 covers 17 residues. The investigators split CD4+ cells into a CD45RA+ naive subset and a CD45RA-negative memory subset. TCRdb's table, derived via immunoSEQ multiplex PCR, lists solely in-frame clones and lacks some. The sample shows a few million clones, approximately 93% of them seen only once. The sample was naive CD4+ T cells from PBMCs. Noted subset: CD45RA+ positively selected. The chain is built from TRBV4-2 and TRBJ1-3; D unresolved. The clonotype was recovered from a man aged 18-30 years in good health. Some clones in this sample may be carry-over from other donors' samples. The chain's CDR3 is CASSQDRYGSSGNTIYF. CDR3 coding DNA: TGTGCCAGCAGCCAAGACCGATACGGTAGCTCTGGAAACACCATATATTTT.